These 19 T cell receptor beta chains share one sample of origin, sequenced in a study of blood T cells in healthy people across ages. For the second PCR, which ran for 7 to 11 cycles, a sample-barcoded 5' primer and a J-beta primer mix were used. TCRdb analysed the 5' RACE reads with MiXCR anew, one entry per CDR3 protein. The data show about 380,000 distinct CDR3 sequences, about 52% seen once. Input material: blood. These receptors were collected from a man in his 60s in good health.

The chain has TRBV20-1 and TRBJ2-5; 12 bases agree with TRBD2. The V segment lost 8 bases and the J segment 1 base; nucleotides outside the gene matches: 11. Germline lookup yields CDR1 DFQATT and CDR2 SNEGSKA (reference sequence). The CDR3 loop spans 16 amino acids. CDR3 coding DNA: TGCAGTTCCAACCTCCCGACTAGCGGGAGCCAAGAGACCCAGTACTTC. Translated, it gives CSSNLPTSGSQETQYF.

As for this clonotype: One junction end disagrees with the germline gene, perhaps due to a read error. The CDR3 DNA reads as TGTGCCAGCAGCGTAGCCCCCAGGGATGAGCAGTTCTTC. Protein: CASSVAPRDEQFF. This chain joins TRBV7-6 and TRBJ2-1; weak D call: TRBD1 (5 bases). Germline V gene lookup returns CDR1 SGHVS and CDR2 FNYEAQ. The CDR3 is 13 amino acids.

This clonotype appeared a few times. The chain has TRBV10-3 and TRBJ1-1; tentative D call: TRBD1 (6 bases). V lost 6 bases, J lost 2 bases, and 16 bases lay in between. Germline CDR1 is ENHRY and CDR2 is SYGVKD. The CDR3 length is 15 residues. CDR3 nucleotide sequence: TGTGCCATCAGCCCGAACCCGGACAGAAACACTGAAGCTTTCTTT. This translates into CAISPNPDRNTEAFF.

The V call is TRBV6-2 or TRBV6-3, the J call TRBJ2-4; weak D call: TRBD2 (5 bases). In germline, CDR1 is MNHEY, CDR2 SVGEGT. Trimming took 2 bases from V and 6 from J, leaving 14 bases between them. The CDR3 consists of 15 residues. Here the CDR3 reads CASSYARAGGNIQYF. DNA of the CDR3: TGTGCCAGCAGTTACGCCCGAGCAGGAGGAAACATTCAGTACTTC.

This clonotype was seen a handful of times. The chain is built from TRBV20-1 and TRBJ2-1; D not certain. CDR3 length equals 15 residues. The germline CDR1 and CDR2 sequences are DFQATT and SNEGSKA (reference sequence). Trimming cost V 6 bases and J 0 bases, with 15 bases left between them. CDR3: CSAPGGGRSYNEQFF. For the CDR3, the DNA is TGCAGTGCCCCTGGTGGCGGACGCTCCTACAATGAGCAGTTCTTC.

This chain joins TRBV7-9 and TRBJ2-3, with 10 bases identical to TRBD2. This CDR3 is built from 15 residues. Germline CDR1 SEHNR, CDR2 FQNEAQ (reference sequence). V lost 6 bases to trimming and J lost 0 bases; unmatched junction nucleotides: 3. The CDR3 loop reads CASSILAGSTDTQYF. CDR3 DNA: TGTGCCAGCAGTATACTAGCGGGAAGCACAGATACGCAGTATTTT.

V and J are TRBV6-6 and TRBJ1-4; 8 bases align to TRBD1. V shed 8 bases and J 10 bases; nucleotides not matched to a gene: 6. This CDR3 contains 12 residues. The germline gives CDR1 MNHNY, CDR2 SVGAGI (reference sequence). CDR3 DNA sequence: TGTGCCAGCTCGCTTGGGACAGGAAAACTGTTTTTT. Protein: CASSLGTGKLFF.

The chain recombines TRBV6-5 with TRBJ1-2; D is uncertain. CDR1 MNHEY and CDR2 SVGAGI come from the germline V gene. CDR3 length equals 14 residues. Trimming shortened V by 6 bases and J by 4 bases, and 15 bases separated the two germline ends. The DNA for the CDR3 is TGTGCCAGCAGCCCCGACGGAGTTTTCTATGGCTACACCTTC. Residues: CASSPDGVFYGYTF.

The CDR3 sequence is CASSSGTAMNTEAFF. The CDR3 DNA sequence: TGTGCCAGCAGTTCCGGGACGGCCATGAACACTGAAGCTTTCTTT. This sequence joins TRBV28 and TRBJ1-1; perhaps TRBD1 as D (5 bases). This CDR3 comprises 15 residues. Germline CDR1 is MDHEN and CDR2 is SYDVKM. V was cut by 4 bases and J by 0 bases, with 12 bases left in between.

This clonotype occurred a few times. V is TRBV6-1 and J is TRBJ2-5; TRBD1 matches 8 bases. V shed 8 bases, J shed 5 bases, and the junction held 10 bases outside the gene matches. The CDR3 contains 14 residues. The germline V gene has CDR1 MNHNS and CDR2 SASEGT. The CDR3 nucleotides are TGTGCCAGCCGTTGGGCAGGGGGCCCGGAGACCCAGTACTTC. Translation: CASRWAGGPETQYF.

This sequence joins TRBV11-1 and TRBJ2-7; unclear D gene. This CDR3 spans 15 amino acids. The V gene lost 4 bases and the J gene lost 1 base, with 14 bases spanning the gap. Germline values: CDR1 SGHAT, CDR2 FQDESV (reference sequence). The CDR3 sequence: CASSSGDPPSYEQYF. The CDR3 DNA reads TGTGCCAGCAGCTCAGGCGACCCACCTTCCTACGAGCAGTACTTC.

The chain joins TRBV27 to TRBJ2-1; no firm D call. Trimming removed 5 bases from V and 13 bases from J, with 18 bases in between. Per the germline V gene, CDR1 is MNHEY and CDR2 is SMNVEV (reference sequence). There are 13 residues in the CDR3. The CDR3 loop is CASSVWFQETQFF. CDR3 nucleotides: TGTGCCAGCAGTGTATGGTTCCAAGAGACCCAGTTCTTC.

This clonotype was seen more than once but under ten times. The chain joins TRBV6-1 to TRBJ2-3; TRBD2 matches at 8 bases. Trimming at V came to 6 bases and at J to 1 base, leaving 18 bases not matched to a gene. There are 19 residues in the CDR3. Germline V lookup: CDR1 MNHNS, CDR2 SASEGT. DNA for the CDR3: TGTGCCAGCAGGCGGACCGGGACTAGACCCCAAGGACGCACAGATACGCAGTATTTT. It translates to CASRRTGTRPQGRTDTQYF.

This clonotype was picked up a small number of times. The chain uses TRBV2 and TRBJ1-1, with TRBD1 matching over 8 bases. This CDR3 contains 15 residues. The ends lost 4 bases at V and 0 bases at J; junction bases unmatched: 4. CDR1 and CDR2 from the germline V gene are SNHLY and FYNNEI. CDR3 bases: TGTGCCAGCAGTGGACAGGGGCTCATGAACACTGAAGCTTTCTTT. This encodes CASSGQGLMNTEAFF.

This clonotype was counted ten times or more. The CDR3 nucleotides are TGTGCCAGCAGCTTAACCCCAACAGCCAAAAACATTCAGTACTTC. Its protein product is CASSLTPTAKNIQYF. This sequence joins TRBV7-8 and TRBJ2-4; no clear D gene. Looked up from germline, CDR1 is SGHVS and CDR2 is FQNEAQ. Trimming removed 2 bases at V and 0 bases at J, with 8 bases between. This CDR3 is 15 amino acids long.

Remarks on this clonotype: A much more abundant neighbour one base away suggests this may be a read error. The chain is built from TRBV2 and TRBJ1-1; D unresolved. Trimming cost V 5 bases and J 1 base, with 8 bases left between them. The CDR3 is made up of 13 amino acids. Germline CDR1 and CDR2: SNHLY and FYNNEI. The CDR3 spells CASSKGGNTEAFF. CDR3 DNA: TGTGCCAGCAGTAAGGGCGGGAACACTGAAGCTTTCTTT.

The rearrangement uses TRBV12-3 or TRBV12-4 and TRBJ2-1; D might be TRBD1 (5 bases). Trimming removed 6 bases from V and 5 bases from J, with 14 bases in between. This CDR3 has 14 amino acids. CDR3 sequence reads: CASRSEQVHNEQFF. The CDR3 DNA follows: TGTGCCAGCAGATCCGAACAGGTCCACAATGAGCAGTTCTTC.

The genes are TRBV27 and TRBJ1-2; D not resolved. The CDR3 length is 14 residues. Germline values: CDR1 MNHEY, CDR2 SMNVEV (reference sequence). V lost 0 bases and J 4 bases, leaving 9 bases between the germline ends. CDR3 loop: CASSLSSRIYGYTF. The CDR3 region has the DNA TGTGCCAGCAGTTTATCGAGTCGGATCTATGGCTACACCTTC.

In the case of this clonotype: A read error is possible here, since a much larger clone lies one base away. This chain links TRBV11-2 with TRBJ2-7; 9 nucleotides match TRBD1. The germline V gene encodes CDR1 SGHAT and CDR2 FQNNGV. The V and J ends lost 9 bases and 5 bases, in that order; junction bases with no gene match: 8. The CDR3 is made up of 13 amino acids. The CDR3 is CASDSGQGNEQYF. For the CDR3, the DNA is TGTGCCAGTGATTCGGGACAGGGTAACGAGCAGTACTTC.